This T cell receptor (beta chain) was captured in a study of multiple sclerosis patients with progressive multifocal leukoencephalopathy. There are 16 residues in the CDR3. The survey-level immunoSEQ assay was used. Using immunoSEQ multiplex PCR, the repertoire was profiled, and TCRdb retains in-frame clones only, with some absent. The sample has 24,000 or so clones, approximately 90% seen once. Time point defined: approximately twelve months of natalizumab therapy. Multiple sclerosis patients on natalizumab who never developed PML served as longitudinally sampled controls. The sequencing here drew on PBMCs, taken from a patient treated with natalizumab. The chain couples TRBV21-1 to TRBJ2-3; the table's D call TRBD1 went unverified against the DNA. TRBV21-1 is annotated as a pseudogene. The TCR originated in a man aged 25 to 40 with multiple sclerosis. In DNA form, the CDR3 reads TGTGCCAGCAGCAAAGCGCAACAGCAATTCACAGATACGCAGTATTTT. This gives the protein CASSKAQQQFTDTQYF.